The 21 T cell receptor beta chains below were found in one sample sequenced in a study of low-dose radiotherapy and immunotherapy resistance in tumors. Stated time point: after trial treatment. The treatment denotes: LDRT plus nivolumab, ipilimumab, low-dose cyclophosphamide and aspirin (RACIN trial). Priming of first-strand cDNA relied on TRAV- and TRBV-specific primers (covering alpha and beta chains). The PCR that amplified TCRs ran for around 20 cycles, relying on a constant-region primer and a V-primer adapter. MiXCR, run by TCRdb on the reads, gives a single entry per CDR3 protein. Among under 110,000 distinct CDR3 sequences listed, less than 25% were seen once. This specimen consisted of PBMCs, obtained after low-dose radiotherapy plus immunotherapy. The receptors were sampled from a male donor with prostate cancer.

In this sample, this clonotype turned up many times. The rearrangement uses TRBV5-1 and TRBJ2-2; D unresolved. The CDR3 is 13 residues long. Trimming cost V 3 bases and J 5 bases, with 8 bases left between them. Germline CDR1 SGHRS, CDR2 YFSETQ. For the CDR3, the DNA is TGCGCCAGCAGCTGGGCCCCTACCGGGGAGCTGTTTTTT. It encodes CASSWAPTGELFF.

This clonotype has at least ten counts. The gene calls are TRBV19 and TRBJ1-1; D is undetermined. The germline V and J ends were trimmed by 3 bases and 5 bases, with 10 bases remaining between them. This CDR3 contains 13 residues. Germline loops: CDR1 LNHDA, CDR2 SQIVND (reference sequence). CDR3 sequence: CASSIGPGTEAFF. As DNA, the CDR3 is TGTGCCAGTAGTATCGGTCCCGGAACTGAAGCTTTCTTT.

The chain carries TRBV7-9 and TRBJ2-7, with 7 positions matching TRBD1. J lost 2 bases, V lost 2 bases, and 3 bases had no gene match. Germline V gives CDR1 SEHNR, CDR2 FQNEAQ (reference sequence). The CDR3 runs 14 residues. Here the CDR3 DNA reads TGTGCCAGCAGCTTACTGGACAGGCCCTACGAGCAGTACTTC. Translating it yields CASSLLDRPYEQYF. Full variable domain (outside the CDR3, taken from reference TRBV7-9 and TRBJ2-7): DTGVSQNPRHKITKRGQNVTFRCDPISEHNRLYWYRQTLGQGPEFLTYFQNEAQLEKSRLLSDRFSAERPKGSFSTLEIQRTEQGDSAMYLCASSLLDRPYEQYFGPGTRLTVT.

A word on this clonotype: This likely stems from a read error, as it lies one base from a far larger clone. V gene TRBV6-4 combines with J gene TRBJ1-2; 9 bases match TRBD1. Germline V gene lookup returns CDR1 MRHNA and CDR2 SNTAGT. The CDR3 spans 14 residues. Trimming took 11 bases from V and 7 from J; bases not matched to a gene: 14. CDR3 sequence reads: CAGSGLDRGTGYTF. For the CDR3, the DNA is TGTGCCGGATCAGGATTGGACAGGGGCACTGGCTACACCTTC.

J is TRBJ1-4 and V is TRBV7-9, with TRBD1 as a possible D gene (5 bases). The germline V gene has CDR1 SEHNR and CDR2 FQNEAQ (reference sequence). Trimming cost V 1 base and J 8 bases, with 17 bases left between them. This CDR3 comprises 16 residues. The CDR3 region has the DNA TGTGCCAGCAGCTTAGATTTCAGGTCAGGGAGGGAAAAACTGTTTTTT. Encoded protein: CASSLDFRSGREKLFF.

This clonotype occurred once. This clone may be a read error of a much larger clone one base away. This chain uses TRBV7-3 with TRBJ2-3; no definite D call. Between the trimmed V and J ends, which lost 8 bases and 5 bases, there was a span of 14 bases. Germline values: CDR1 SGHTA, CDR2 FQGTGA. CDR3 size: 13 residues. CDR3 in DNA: TGTGCCAGCTGCCCTAACAGTGGAGATACGCAGTATTTT. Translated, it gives CASCPNSGDTQYF.

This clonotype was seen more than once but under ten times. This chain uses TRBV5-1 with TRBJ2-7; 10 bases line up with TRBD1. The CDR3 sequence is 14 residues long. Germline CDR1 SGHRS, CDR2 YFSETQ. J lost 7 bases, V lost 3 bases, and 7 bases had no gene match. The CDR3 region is CASSSQTGGWEQYF. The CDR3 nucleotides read TGCGCCAGCAGCTCCCAGACAGGGGGCTGGGAGCAGTACTTC.

In DNA form, the CDR3 reads TGTGCCTCGGCGGCAGGGGACTATCAGCCCCAGCATTTT. Translating it yields CASAAGDYQPQHF. The V call is TRBV14, the J call TRBJ1-5, with TRBD1 as a possible D gene (6 bases). Germline lookup yields CDR1 SGHDN and CDR2 FVKESK. The CDR3 consists of 13 residues. The V end was cut by 11 bases, the J end by 5 bases, with 16 bases between.

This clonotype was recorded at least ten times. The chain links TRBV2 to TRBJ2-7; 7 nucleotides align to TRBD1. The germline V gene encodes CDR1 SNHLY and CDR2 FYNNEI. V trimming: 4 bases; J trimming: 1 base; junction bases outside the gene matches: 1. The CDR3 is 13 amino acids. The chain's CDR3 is CASSATGSYEQYF. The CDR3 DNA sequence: TGTGCCAGCAGTGCGACAGGGTCCTACGAGCAGTACTTC. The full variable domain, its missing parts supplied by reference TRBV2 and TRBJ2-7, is EPEVTQTPSHQVTQMGQEVILRCVPISNHLYFYWYRQILGQKVEFLVSFYNNEISEKSEIFDDQFSVERPDGSNFTLKIRSTKLEDSAMYFCASSATGSYEQYFGPGTRLTVT.

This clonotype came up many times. In DNA, the CDR3 is TGTGCCACCAGTTTAGACAGGGGGATTCAGTACTTC. Residues: CATSLDRGIQYF. J is TRBJ2-4 and V is TRBV15; 9 bases line up with TRBD1. The trim removed 6 bases at V and 10 bases at J, leaving 4 bases unmatched. CDR1 is LNHNV, CDR2 YYDKDF, per germline (reference sequence). This CDR3 region has 12 residues.

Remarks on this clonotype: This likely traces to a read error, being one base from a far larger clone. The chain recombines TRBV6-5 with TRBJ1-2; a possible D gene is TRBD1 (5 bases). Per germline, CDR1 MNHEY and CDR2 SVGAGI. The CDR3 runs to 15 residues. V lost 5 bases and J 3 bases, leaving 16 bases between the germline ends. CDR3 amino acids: CASSAPGQGDYGYTF. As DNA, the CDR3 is TGTGCCAGCAGTGCCCCTGGGCAGGGAGACTATGGCTACACCTTC.

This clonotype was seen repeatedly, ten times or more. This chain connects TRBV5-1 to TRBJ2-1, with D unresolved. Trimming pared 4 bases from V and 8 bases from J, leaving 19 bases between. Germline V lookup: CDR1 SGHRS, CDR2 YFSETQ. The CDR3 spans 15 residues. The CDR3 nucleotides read TGCGCCAGCAGCACTCGAGATAGGGCTTGGGATGAGCAGTTCTTC. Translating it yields CASSTRDRAWDEQFF.

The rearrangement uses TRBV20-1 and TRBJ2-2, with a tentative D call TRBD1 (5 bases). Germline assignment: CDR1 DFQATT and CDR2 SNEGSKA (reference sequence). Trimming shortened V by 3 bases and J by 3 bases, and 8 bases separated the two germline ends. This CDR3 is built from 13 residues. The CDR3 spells CSARGQYTGELFF. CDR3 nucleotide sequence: TGCAGTGCTAGGGGGCAGTACACCGGGGAGCTGTTTTTT.

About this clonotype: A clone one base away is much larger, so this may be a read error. The CDR3 loop is CSASLGAYEQFF. In DNA, the CDR3 is TGCAGTGCTAGTCTGGGGGCTTACGAGCAGTTCTTC. This sequence joins TRBV20-1 and TRBJ2-1, with D perhaps matching TRBD1 (6 bases). CDR3 length: 12 amino acids. V shed 3 bases and J shed 10 bases, with 13 bases lying between them. Germline loops: CDR1 DFQATT, CDR2 SNEGSKA (reference sequence).

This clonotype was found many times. CDR3 sequence: CASTLGTASYGYTF. In DNA form, the CDR3 reads TGTGCCAGCACCTTGGGGACAGCCTCTTATGGCTACACCTTC. The J gene is TRBJ1-2, the V gene TRBV12-3 or TRBV12-4, with 7 bases lining up with TRBD1. With 7 bases clipped from V and 5 bases from J, the junction kept 10 bases outside the gene matches. The length of the CDR3 is 14 residues.

Here the CDR3 reads CASSLIPGYNEQFF. For the CDR3, the DNA is TGCGCCAGCAGCTTGATTCCAGGCTACAATGAGCAGTTCTTC. V is TRBV5-1 and J is TRBJ2-1; D unresolved. Trimming shortened V by 1 base and J by 3 bases, and 8 bases separated the two germline ends. The CDR3 runs to 14 residues. Looked up from germline, CDR1 is SGHRS and CDR2 is YFSETQ.

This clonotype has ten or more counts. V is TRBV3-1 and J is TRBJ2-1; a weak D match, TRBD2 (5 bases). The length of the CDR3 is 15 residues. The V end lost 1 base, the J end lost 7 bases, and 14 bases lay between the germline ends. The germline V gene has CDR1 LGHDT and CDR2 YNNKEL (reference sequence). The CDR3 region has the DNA TGTGCCAGCAGCCAAGGCGAGACTAAGAAAAATGAGCAGTTCTTC. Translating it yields CASSQGETKKNEQFF.

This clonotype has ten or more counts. CDR3 sequence reads: CASSLGQGYTDTQYF. The DNA of the CDR3 is TGCGCCAGCAGCTTAGGGCAGGGATACACAGATACGCAGTATTTT. This chain joins TRBV5-1 and TRBJ2-3; a possible D gene is TRBD1 (5 bases). Trimming left V 2 bases short and J 2 bases short, with 12 bases between. Germline loops: CDR1 SGHRS, CDR2 YFSETQ. This CDR3 spans 15 amino acids.

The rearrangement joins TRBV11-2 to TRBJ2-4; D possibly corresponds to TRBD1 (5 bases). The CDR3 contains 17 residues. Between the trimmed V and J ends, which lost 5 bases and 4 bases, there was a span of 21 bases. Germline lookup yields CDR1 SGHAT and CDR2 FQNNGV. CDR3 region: CASSILTPRGWKNIQYF. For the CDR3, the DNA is TGTGCCAGCAGCATTCTCACCCCTAGGGGATGGAAAAACATTCAGTACTTC.

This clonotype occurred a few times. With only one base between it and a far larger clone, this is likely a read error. CDR3 sequence reads: CSARRQARSYNEQYF. In DNA form, the CDR3 reads TGCAGCGCACGTCGACAGGCACGCTCCTACAATGAGCAGTACTTC. The chain is built from TRBV29-1 and TRBJ2-7; D possibly corresponds to TRBD1 (6 bases). Per germline, CDR1 SQVTM and CDR2 ANQGSEA. V was pared by 7 bases and J by 7 bases, with 26 bases between. The CDR3 is 15 amino acids.

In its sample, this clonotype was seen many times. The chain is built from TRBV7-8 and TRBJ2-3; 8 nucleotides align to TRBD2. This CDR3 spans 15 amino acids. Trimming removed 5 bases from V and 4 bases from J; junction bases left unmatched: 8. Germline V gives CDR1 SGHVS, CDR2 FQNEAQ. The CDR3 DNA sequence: TGTGCCAGCAGCCTCGGCGCTAGCGGGCCAGATACGCAGTATTTT. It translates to CASSLGASGPDTQYF.